The rows below give T cell receptor beta chains drawn from one sample of a study of T cell responses to AZD1222 COVID-19 vaccine. Repertoires were generated with immunoSEQ multiplex PCR, while TCRdb's copy carries only in-frame clones and drops some. The sample includes about 130,000 clones, 90% to 95% of them seen just once. The specimen comprised peripheral blood, sampled on day 0 of AZD1222 vaccination. These receptors originate from an adult in good health. Each CDR3 is given with its conserved first and last residue. Each record gives: D gene, V gene, J gene, clone size, CDR3 protein, CDR3 DNA. A D gene is named only where the DNA matches it firmly. For some rows the clone size is stated as once, few or many, or as a class when expanded; others skip it.

NA	TRBV5-1	TRBJ2-5	NA	CASSQTSRETQYF	TGCGCCAGCAGCCAGACTAGTCGAGAGACCCAGTACTTC
NA	TRBV12-3/TRBV12-4	TRBJ1-1	once	CASSLQGTEAFF	TGTGCCAGCAGTTTGCAGGGAACTGAAGCTTTCTTT
NA	TRBV9	TRBJ2-2	NA	CASSIRGQHSNTGELFF	TGTGCCAGCAGCATCCGCGGGCAGCACTCGAACACCGGGGAGCTGTTTTTT
NA	TRBV4-2	TRBJ2-4	NA	CASKGGGSKNIQYF	TGTGCCAGCAAGGGGGGAGGCTCCAAAAACATTCAGTACTTC
NA	TRBV19	TRBJ2-3	NA	CASSIEQAFSTDTQYF	TGTGCCAGTAGTATAGAACAGGCCTTTTCCACAGATACGCAGTATTTT
NA	TRBV7-8	TRBJ1-5	NA	CASSLDGGGSNQPQHF	TGTGCCAGCAGCTTAGATGGAGGGGGAAGCAATCAGCCCCAGCATTTT
TRBD1	TRBV11-2	TRBJ1-4	NA	CASSTGTAANEKLFF	TGTGCCAGCAGCACCGGGACAGCAGCTAATGAAAAACTGTTTTTT
NA	TRBV2	TRBJ1-6	NA	CASSHRTPDGSPLHF	TGTGCCAGCAGCCACCGGACACCGGACGGTTCACCCCTCCACTTT
NA	TRBV7-2	TRBJ1-4	few	CASSSTLLGKLFF	TGTGCCAGCAGCTCAACCTTGCTGGGAAAACTGTTTTTT
TRBD2	TRBV7-2	TRBJ2-3	NA	CASSLESGMGDTQYF	TGTGCCAGCAGCTTAGAGAGCGGGATGGGAGATACGCAGTATTTT
NA	TRBV19	TRBJ1-3	once	CASSSAPKGNTIYF	TGTGCCAGTAGTTCAGCTCCAAAGGGAAACACCATATATTTT
TRBD2	TRBV3-1/TRBV3-2	TRBJ2-1	NA	CASSQGLAGVNEQFF	TGTGCCAGCAGCCAAGGACTAGCGGGAGTCAATGAGCAGTTCTTC
TRBD1	TRBV25-1	TRBJ2-7	once	CASSETGGSTYEQYF	TGTGCCAGCAGTGAAACAGGGGGCTCCACCTACGAGCAGTACTTC
NA	TRBV28	TRBJ1-1	NA	CASSSTGLGMNTEAFF	TGTGCCAGCAGTAGCACAGGGTTGGGCATGAACACTGAAGCTTTCTTT
TRBD2	TRBV6-2/TRBV6-3	TRBJ2-3	NA	CASSSLAGGPTPPDTQYF	TGTGCCAGCAGTTCACTAGCGGGAGGGCCGACGCCTCCAGATACGCAGTATTTT
NA	TRBV2	TRBJ1-1	NA	CASSERVGLNTEAFF	TGTGCCAGCAGTGAAAGGGTCGGCCTGAACACTGAAGCTTTCTTT
NA	TRBV7-9	TRBJ2-1	once	CASSLNLSYNEQFF	TGTGCCAGCAGCTTAAATTTATCCTACAATGAGCAGTTCTTC
NA	TRBV10-3	TRBJ1-3	NA	CAISGRITGNTIYF	TGTGCCATCAGTGGGCGAATAACTGGAAACACCATATATTTT
NA	TRBV28	TRBJ1-2	NA	CASSSPQSFGYGYTF	TGTGCCAGCAGTTCCCCACAGTCCTTCGGCTATGGCTACACCTTC
NA	TRBV28	TRBJ1-1	NA	CASSYGARRGNTEAFF	TGTGCCAGCAGTTATGGGGCCCGAAGGGGGAACACTGAAGCTTTCTTT
NA	TRBV19	TRBJ2-2	NA	CASRPREGVGGELFF	TGTGCCAGTAGACCACGAGAGGGAGTGGGCGGGGAGCTGTTTTTT
TRBD1	TRBV7-9	TRBJ2-7	NA	CASSLGRVGTGGYEQYF	TGTGCCAGCAGCTTAGGGAGGGTAGGGACAGGGGGTTACGAGCAGTACTTC
NA	TRBV28	TRBJ2-2	NA	CASSWGSGLTGELFF	TGTGCCAGCAGTTGGGGTAGCGGCCTCACCGGGGAGCTGTTTTTT
TRBD2	TRBV25-1	TRBJ2-7	NA	CASSGLAGGYEQYF	TGTGCCAGCAGTGGGTTAGCGGGAGGGTACGAGCAGTACTTC
NA	TRBV24-1	TRBJ2-1	NA	CATSDPVSPRRSYNEQFF	TGTGCCACCAGTGATCCCGTCTCTCCCCGGCGGTCCTACAATGAGCAGTTCTTC
NA	TRBV12-3/TRBV12-4	TRBJ1-5	NA	CASSLGPGQPQHF	TGTGCCAGCAGTTTAGGTCCGGGGCAGCCCCAGCATTTT
NA	TRBV4-1	TRBJ1-3	once	CASSHPVAEGNTIYF	TGCGCCAGCAGCCACCCCGTCGCGGAGGGAAACACCATATATTTT
NA	TRBV6-5	TRBJ2-1	NA	CASSKGGHSYNEQFF	TGTGCCAGCAGCAAGGGGGGCCACTCCTACAATGAGCAGTTCTTC
NA	TRBV12-3/TRBV12-4	TRBJ2-5	NA	CASQTANQETQYF	TGTGCCAGCCAGACAGCGAACCAAGAGACCCAGTACTTC
NA	TRBV19	TRBJ1-4	NA	CASSMRSGPTNEKLFF	TGTGCCAGTAGTATGCGGTCAGGGCCAACTAATGAAAAACTGTTTTTT